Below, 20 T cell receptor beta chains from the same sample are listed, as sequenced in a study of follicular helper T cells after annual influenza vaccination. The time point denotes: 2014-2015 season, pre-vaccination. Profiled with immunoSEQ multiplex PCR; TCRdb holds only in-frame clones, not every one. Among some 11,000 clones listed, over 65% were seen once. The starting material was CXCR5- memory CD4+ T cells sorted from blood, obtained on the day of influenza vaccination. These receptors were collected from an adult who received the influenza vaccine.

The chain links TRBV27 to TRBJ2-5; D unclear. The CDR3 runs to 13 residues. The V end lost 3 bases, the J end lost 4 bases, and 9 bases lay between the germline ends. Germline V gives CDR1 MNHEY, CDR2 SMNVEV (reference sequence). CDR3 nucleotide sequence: TGTGCCAGCAGTTTTGGCAGAGGAGAGACCCAGTACTTC. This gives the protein CASSFGRGETQYF.

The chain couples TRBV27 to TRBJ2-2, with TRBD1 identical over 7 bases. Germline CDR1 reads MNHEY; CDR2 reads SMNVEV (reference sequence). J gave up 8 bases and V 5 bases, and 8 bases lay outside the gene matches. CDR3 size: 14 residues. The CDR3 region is CASSPRQGAGELFF. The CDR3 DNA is TGTGCCAGCAGTCCTCGACAGGGTGCGGGGGAGCTGTTTTTT.

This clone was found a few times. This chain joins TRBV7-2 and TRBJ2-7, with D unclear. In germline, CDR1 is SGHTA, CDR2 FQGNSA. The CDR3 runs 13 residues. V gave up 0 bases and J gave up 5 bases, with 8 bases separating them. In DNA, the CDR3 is TGTGCCAGCAGCTTAGCGGGCTTCCACGAGCAGTACTTC. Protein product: CASSLAGFHEQYF.

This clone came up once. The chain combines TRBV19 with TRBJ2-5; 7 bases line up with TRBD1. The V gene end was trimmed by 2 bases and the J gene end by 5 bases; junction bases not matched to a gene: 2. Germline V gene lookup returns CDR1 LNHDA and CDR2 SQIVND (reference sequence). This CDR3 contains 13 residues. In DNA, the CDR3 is TGTGCCAGTAGTATAAACAGGGGTGAGACCCAGTACTTC. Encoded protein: CASSINRGETQYF.

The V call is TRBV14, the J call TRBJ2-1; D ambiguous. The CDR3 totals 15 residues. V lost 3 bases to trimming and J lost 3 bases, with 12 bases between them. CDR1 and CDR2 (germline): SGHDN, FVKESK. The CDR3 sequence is CASSHPLGYYNEQFF. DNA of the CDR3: TGTGCCAGCAGCCACCCACTGGGGTACTACAATGAGCAGTTCTTC. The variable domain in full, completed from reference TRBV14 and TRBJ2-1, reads EAGVTQFPSHSVIEKGQTVTLRCDPISGHDNLYWYRRVMGKEIKFLLHFVKESKQDESGMPNNRFLAERTGGTYSTLKVQPAELEDSGVYFCASSHPLGYYNEQFFGPGTRLTVL.

For the CDR3, the DNA is TGTGCCACCAGCAGAGAAAAGCGGGAGGGCAACAAGCAGTACTTC. This encodes CATSREKREGNKQYF. This chain joins TRBV15 and TRBJ2-7, with 10 bases matching TRBD2. Germline trimming cut 0 bases from V and 8 bases from J; bases unmatched to any gene: 7. The germline V gene has CDR1 LNHNV and CDR2 YYDKDF (reference sequence). The CDR3 is 15 amino acids.

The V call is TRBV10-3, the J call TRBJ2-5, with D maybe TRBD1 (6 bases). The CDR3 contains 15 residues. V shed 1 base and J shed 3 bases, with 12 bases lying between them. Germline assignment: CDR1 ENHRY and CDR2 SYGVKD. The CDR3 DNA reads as TGTGCCATCAGTGAGTTACAGGGAAGGGAAGAGACCCAGTACTTC. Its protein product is CAISELQGREETQYF.

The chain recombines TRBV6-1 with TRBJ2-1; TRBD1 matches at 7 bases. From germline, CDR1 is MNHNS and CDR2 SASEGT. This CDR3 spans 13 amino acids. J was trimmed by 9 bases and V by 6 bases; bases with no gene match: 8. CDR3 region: CASRSDRVGEQFF. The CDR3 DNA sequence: TGTGCCAGCAGATCCGACAGGGTGGGTGAGCAGTTCTTC.

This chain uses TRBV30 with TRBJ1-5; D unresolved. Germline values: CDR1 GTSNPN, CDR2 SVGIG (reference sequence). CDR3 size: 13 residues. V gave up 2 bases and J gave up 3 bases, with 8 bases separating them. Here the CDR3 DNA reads TGTGCCTGGAGTCGCGCCTTCAATCAGCCCCAGCATTTT. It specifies CAWSRAFNQPQHF. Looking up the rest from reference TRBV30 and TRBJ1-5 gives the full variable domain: SQTIHQWPATLVQPVGSPLSLECTVEGTSNPNLYWYRQAAGRGLQLLFYSVGIGQISSEVPQNLSASRPQDRQFILSSKKLLLSDSGFYLCAWSRAFNQPQHFGDGTRLSIL.

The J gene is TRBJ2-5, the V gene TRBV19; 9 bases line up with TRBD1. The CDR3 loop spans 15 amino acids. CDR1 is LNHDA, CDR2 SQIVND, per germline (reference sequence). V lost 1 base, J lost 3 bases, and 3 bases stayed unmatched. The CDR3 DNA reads TGTGCCAGTAGTATAGGCGGGACAGGGAAAGAGACCCAGTACTTC. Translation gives CASSIGGTGKETQYF.

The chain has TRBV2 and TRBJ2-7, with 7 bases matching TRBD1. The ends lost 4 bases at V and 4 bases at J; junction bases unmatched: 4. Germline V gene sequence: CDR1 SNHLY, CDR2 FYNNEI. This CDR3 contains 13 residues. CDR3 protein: CASSVNRGYEQYF. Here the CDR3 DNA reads TGTGCCAGCAGTGTCAACAGGGGTTACGAGCAGTACTTC.

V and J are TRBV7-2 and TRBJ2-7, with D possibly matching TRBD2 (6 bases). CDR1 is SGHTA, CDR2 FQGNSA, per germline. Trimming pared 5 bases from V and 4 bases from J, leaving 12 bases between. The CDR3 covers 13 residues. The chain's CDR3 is CASSPRRDYEQYF. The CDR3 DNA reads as TGTGCCAGCAGCCCCCGGCGGGATTACGAGCAGTACTTC.

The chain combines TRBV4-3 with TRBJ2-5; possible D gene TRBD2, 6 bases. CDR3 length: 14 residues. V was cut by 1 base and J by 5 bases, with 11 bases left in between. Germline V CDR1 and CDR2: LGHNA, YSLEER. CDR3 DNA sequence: TGCGCCAGCAGCCAAGCGGAGGGGCGGGAGACCCAGTACTTC. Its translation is CASSQAEGRETQYF.

In DNA form, the CDR3 reads TGCGCCAGCAGCCAAGAAGACAGGGACGCCGGGGAGCTGTTTTTT. Its protein product is CASSQEDRDAGELFF. The V call is TRBV4-1, the J call TRBJ2-2, with TRBD1 identical over 7 bases. This CDR3 is 15 amino acids long. Germline V CDR1 and CDR2: MGHRA, YSYEKL. Trimming cost V 0 bases and J 6 bases; bases outside gene matches: 4.

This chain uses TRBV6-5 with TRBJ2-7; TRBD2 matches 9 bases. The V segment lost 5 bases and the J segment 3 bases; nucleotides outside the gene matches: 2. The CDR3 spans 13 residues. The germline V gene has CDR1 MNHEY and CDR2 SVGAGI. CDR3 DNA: TGTGCCAGCAGTCGGACTAGCGACTACGAGCAGTACTTC. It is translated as CASSRTSDYEQYF.

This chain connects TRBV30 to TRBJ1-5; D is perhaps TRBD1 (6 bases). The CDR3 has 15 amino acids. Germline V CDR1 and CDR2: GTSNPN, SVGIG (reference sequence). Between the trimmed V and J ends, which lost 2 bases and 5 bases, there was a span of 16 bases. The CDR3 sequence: CAWSIQQGSHQPQHF. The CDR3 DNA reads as TGTGCCTGGAGTATCCAACAGGGTTCGCATCAGCCCCAGCATTTT.

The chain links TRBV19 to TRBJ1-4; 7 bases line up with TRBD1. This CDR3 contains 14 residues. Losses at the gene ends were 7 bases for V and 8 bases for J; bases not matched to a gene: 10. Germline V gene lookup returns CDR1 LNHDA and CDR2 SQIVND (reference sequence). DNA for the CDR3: TGTGCCAGTACCCAGGGGGGGTCAGGCGAAAAACTGTTTTTT. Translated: CASTQGGSGEKLFF.

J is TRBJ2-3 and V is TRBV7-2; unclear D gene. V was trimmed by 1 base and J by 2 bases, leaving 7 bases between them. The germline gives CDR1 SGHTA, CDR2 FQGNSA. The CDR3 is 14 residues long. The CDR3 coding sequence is TGTGCCAGCAGCTTAGATGGTTCCACAGATACGCAGTATTTT. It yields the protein CASSLDGSTDTQYF.

CDR3 in DNA: TGTGCCAGCAGCCCTGGTTTAGGGGGCCTGGAAAAACTGTTTTTT. This translates into CASSPGLGGLEKLFF. The chain carries TRBV6-6 and TRBJ1-4, with 7 bases lining up with TRBD1. Trimming removed 6 bases from V and 8 bases from J; junction bases left unmatched: 12. Germline lookup yields CDR1 MNHNY and CDR2 SVGAGI (reference sequence). The CDR3 runs to 15 residues.

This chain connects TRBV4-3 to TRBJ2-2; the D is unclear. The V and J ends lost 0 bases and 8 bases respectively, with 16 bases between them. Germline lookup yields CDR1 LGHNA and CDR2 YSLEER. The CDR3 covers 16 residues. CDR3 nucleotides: TGCGCCAGCAGCCAAGAAACCACGGTGGGTCCGGGGGAGCTGTTTTTT. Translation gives CASSQETTVGPGELFF.